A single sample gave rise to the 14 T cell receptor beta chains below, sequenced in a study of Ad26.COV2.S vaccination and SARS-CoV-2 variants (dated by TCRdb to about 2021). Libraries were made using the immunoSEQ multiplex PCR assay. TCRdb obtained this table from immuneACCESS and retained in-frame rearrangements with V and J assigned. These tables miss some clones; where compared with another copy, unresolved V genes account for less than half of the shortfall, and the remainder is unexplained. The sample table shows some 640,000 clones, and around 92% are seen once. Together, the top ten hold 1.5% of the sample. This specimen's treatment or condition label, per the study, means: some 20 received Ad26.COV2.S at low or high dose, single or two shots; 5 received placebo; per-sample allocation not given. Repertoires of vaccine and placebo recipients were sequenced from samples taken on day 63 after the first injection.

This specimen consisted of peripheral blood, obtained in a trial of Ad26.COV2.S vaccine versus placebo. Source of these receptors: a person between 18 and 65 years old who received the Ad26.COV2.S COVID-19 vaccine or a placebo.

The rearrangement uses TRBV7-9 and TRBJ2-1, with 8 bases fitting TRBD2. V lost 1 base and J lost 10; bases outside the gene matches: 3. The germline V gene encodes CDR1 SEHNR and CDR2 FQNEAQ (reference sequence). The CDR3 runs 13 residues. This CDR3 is CASSLELAVEQFF. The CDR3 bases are TGTGCCAGCAGCTTAGAACTAGCGGTCGAGCAGTTCTTC.

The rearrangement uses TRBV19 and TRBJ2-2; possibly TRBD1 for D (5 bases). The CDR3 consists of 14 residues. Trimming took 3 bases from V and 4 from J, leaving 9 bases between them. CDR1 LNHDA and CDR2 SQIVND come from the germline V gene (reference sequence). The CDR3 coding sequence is TGTGCCAGTAGTATCAGACAGTCCACCGGGGAGCTGTTTTTT. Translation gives CASSIRQSTGELFF.

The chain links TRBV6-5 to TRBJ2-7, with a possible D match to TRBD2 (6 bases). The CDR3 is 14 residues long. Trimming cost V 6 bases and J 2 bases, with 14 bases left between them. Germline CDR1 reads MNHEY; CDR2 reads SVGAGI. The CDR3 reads CASRDTGGTYEQYF. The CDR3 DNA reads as TGTGCCAGCAGGGACACCGGGGGTACCTACGAGCAGTACTTC.

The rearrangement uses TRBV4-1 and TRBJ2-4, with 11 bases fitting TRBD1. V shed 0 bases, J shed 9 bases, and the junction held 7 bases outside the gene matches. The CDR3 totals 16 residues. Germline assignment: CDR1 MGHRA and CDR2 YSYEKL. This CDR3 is CASSQDRGQGVVIQYF. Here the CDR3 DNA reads TGCGCCAGCAGCCAAGATAGGGGACAGGGGGTGGTCATTCAGTACTTC.

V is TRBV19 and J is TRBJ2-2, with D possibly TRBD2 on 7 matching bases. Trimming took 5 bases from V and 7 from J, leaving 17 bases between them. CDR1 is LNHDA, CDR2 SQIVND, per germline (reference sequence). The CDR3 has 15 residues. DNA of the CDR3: TGTGCCAGTAGTTTCACGGGGGGCCTGGGCGGGGAGCTGTTTTTT. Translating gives CASSFTGGLGGELFF.

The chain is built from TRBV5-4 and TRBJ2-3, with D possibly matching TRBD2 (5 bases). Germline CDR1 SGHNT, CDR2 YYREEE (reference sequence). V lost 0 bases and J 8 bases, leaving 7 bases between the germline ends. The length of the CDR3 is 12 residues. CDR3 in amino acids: CASSLVGGTQYF. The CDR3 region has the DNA TGTGCCAGCAGCTTGGTTGGAGGTACGCAGTATTTT.

The DNA for the CDR3 is TGTGCCAGCAGCCCGTTACCTGGGGCAGGTTCCACATATGGCTACACCTTC. Residues: CASSPLPGAGSTYGYTF. The chain joins TRBV3-1 (or the pseudogene TRBV3-2) to TRBJ1-2, with D tentatively TRBD1 (5 bases). The CDR3 has 17 residues. Germline V lookup: CDR1 LGHDT, CDR2 YNNKEL (reference sequence). V was pared by 4 bases and J by 5 bases, with 23 bases between.

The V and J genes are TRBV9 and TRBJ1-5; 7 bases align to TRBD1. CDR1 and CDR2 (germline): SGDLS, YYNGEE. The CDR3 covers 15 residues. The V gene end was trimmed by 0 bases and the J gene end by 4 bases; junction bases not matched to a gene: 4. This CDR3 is CASSVAGQWNQPQHF. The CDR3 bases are TGTGCCAGCAGCGTAGCGGGACAGTGGAATCAGCCCCAGCATTTT.

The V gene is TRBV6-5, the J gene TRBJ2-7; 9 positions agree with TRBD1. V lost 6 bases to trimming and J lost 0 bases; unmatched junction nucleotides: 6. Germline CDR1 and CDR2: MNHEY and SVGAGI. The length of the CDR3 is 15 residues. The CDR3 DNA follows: TGTGCCAGCAGCCCGGGACAGGGATACTCCTACGAGCAGTACTTC. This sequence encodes CASSPGQGYSYEQYF.

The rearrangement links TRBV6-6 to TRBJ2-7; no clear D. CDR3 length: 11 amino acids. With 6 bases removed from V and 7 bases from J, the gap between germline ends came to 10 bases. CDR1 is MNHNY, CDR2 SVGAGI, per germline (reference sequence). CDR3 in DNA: TGTGCCAGCAGCTCCGACTGGGAGCAGTACTTC. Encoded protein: CASSSDWEQYF.

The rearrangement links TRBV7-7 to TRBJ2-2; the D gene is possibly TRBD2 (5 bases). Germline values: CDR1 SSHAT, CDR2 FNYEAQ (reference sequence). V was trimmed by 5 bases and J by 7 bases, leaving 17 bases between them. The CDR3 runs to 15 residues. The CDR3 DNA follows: TGTGCCAGCAGCCCCGCGAAAGGGAGTATCGGGGAGCTGTTTTTT. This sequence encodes CASSPAKGSIGELFF.

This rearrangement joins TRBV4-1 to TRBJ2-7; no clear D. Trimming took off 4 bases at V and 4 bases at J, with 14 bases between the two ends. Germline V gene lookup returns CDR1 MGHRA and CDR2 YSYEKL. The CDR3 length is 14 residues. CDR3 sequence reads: CASSLGQTDYEQYF. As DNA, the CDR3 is TGCGCCAGCAGCCTAGGGCAGACCGATTACGAGCAGTACTTC.

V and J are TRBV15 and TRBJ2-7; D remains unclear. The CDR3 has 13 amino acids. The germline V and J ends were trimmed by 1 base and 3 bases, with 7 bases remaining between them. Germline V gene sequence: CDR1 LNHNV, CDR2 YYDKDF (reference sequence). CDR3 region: CATSRGAIYEQYF. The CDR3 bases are TGTGCCACCAGCAGAGGGGCAATCTACGAGCAGTACTTC.

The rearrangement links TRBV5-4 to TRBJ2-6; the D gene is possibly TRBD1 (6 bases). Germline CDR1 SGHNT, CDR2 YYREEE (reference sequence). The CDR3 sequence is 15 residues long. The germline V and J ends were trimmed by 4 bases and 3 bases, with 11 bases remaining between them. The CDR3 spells CASSHPGDGANVLTF. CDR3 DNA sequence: TGTGCCAGCAGCCACCCAGGGGATGGGGCCAACGTCCTGACTTTC.